The 25 T cell receptor beta chains in this list originate from one sample, sequenced in a study of cytomegalovirus exposure and HLA in healthy donors. PCR employed 60 Vbeta and 13 Jbeta primers. Sequenced by immunoSEQ multiplex PCR; TCRdb stores in-frame clones only, minus some. The table records about 76,000 clones, roughly 78% of them present only once. Sequenced sample: PBMCs. Receptors originate from a man aged 25 to 45 in good health and CMV-seronegative.

The chain links TRBV5-5 to TRBJ2-7, with D unclear. V was shortened by 3 bases and J by 6 bases, with 10 bases between the two germline ends. The germline V gene encodes CDR1 SGHKS and CDR2 YYEKEE (reference sequence). The CDR3 has 12 amino acids. CDR3 protein: CASSSPLLEQYF. In DNA, the CDR3 is TGTGCCAGCAGCTCCCCCCTACTCGAGCAGTACTTC.

The table lists this clone with a count of one. Within the sample, other DNA sequences also encode this same CDR3. The V and J genes are TRBV6-6 and TRBJ1-1; a possible D gene is TRBD1 (6 bases). Trimming took off 2 bases at V and 3 bases at J, with 16 bases between the two ends. The germline gives CDR1 MNHNY, CDR2 SVGAGI (reference sequence). The CDR3 length is 16 residues. CDR3 coding DNA: TGTGCCAGCAGTTACACTAAGGGGGTGAGGGACACTGAAGCTTTCTTT. Encoded protein: CASSYTKGVRDTEAFF.

The gene calls are TRBV5-4 and TRBJ2-7; possible D gene TRBD1, 6 bases. Germline V CDR1 and CDR2: SGHNT, YYREEE (reference sequence). Between the trimmed V and J ends, which lost 5 bases and 4 bases, there was a span of 16 bases. This CDR3 is 14 amino acids long. As DNA, the CDR3 is TGTGCCAGCAGTTCACAGGGAACTCTATACGAGCAGTACTTC. It specifies CASSSQGTLYEQYF.

This chain links TRBV6-5 with TRBJ2-4; D is perhaps TRBD1 (7 bases). Deletions cut 5 bases from V and 6 bases from J, with 17 bases between. The CDR3 has 15 amino acids. CDR1 and CDR2 (germline): MNHEY, SVGAGI. This chain's CDR3 is CASSQSGQGGNIQYF. The CDR3 region has the DNA TGTGCCAGCAGTCAGTCGGGGCAGGGGGGAAACATTCAGTACTTC.

J is TRBJ1-5 and V is TRBV30; D possibly corresponds to TRBD1 (5 bases). CDR3 length: 13 amino acids. Germline-derived CDR1 and CDR2 are GTSNPN and SVGIG (reference sequence). The germline V and J ends were trimmed by 7 bases and 2 bases, with 12 bases remaining between them. This CDR3 is CALSGTGNQPQHF. Written as DNA, the CDR3 is TGTGCCTTATCCGGGACTGGCAATCAGCCCCAGCATTTT.

This chain links TRBV4-3 with TRBJ2-7; the match to TRBD1 covers 10 bases. CDR1 is LGHNA and CDR2 is YSLEER in the germline V gene. This CDR3 has 16 amino acids. Losses at the gene ends were 0 bases for V and 4 bases for J; bases not matched to a gene: 6. CDR3 bases: TGCGCCAGCAGCCAAGAGCCGGGACAGGGGTTTTACGAGCAGTACTTC. Amino acid sequence: CASSQEPGQGFYEQYF.

This clone was counted only a few times. The V and J genes are TRBV4-3 and TRBJ1-6; TRBD1 aligns across 7 bases. Trimming at V came to 4 bases and at J to 10 bases, leaving 7 bases not matched to a gene. This CDR3 comprises 14 residues. CDR1 is LGHNA, CDR2 YSLEER, per germline. The CDR3 DNA is TGCGCCAGCAGCCTCACAGGGGATGACTCACCCCTCCACTTT. This translates into CASSLTGDDSPLHF.

The CDR3 sequence is CASSNWDRVYEQYF. The CDR3 DNA reads TGTGCCAGCAGTAATTGGGACAGGGTCTACGAGCAGTACTTC. This chain joins TRBV6-5 and TRBJ2-7; TRBD1 matches at 9 bases. Germline values: CDR1 MNHEY, CDR2 SVGAGI. The CDR3 length is 14 residues. Unmatched junction bases numbered 5, after V lost 5 bases and J lost 3 bases.

V is TRBV7-6 and J is TRBJ2-1; weak D call: TRBD2 (5 bases). V was trimmed by 1 base and J by 3 bases, leaving 7 bases between them. CDR1 SGHVS and CDR2 FNYEAQ come from the germline V gene. The CDR3 loop spans 14 amino acids. The CDR3 here is CASSLERDYNEQFF. The CDR3 DNA reads as TGTGCCAGCAGCTTAGAACGGGACTACAATGAGCAGTTCTTC.

The chain links TRBV5-4 to TRBJ2-3; D call uncertain. There are 14 residues in the CDR3. V was cut by 2 bases and J by 1 base, with 8 bases left in between. Germline V gene sequence: CDR1 SGHNT, CDR2 YYREEE (reference sequence). The CDR3 reads CASSLASGTDTQYF. DNA of the CDR3: TGTGCCAGCAGCTTAGCGTCGGGCACAGATACGCAGTATTTT. The whole variable domain, filled in from reference TRBV5-4 and TRBJ2-3, reads ETGVTQSPTHLIKTRGQQVTLRCSSQSGHNTVSWYQQALGQGPQFIFQYYREEENGRGNFPPRFSGLQFPNYSSELNVNALELDDSALYLCASSLASGTDTQYFGPGTRLTVL.

The rearrangement joins TRBV11-2 to TRBJ1-3, with D unclear. From germline, CDR1 is SGHAT and CDR2 FQNNGV. The CDR3 runs 14 residues. V gave up 5 bases and J gave up 0 bases, with 8 bases separating them. Written as DNA, the CDR3 is TGTGCCAGCAGCCCCGCCTACTCTGGAAACACCATATATTTT. It yields the protein CASSPAYSGNTIYF.

The V gene is TRBV7-8, the J gene TRBJ1-5, with unresolved D. This CDR3 region has 16 residues. The V end lost 2 bases, the J end lost 0 bases, and 11 bases lay between the germline ends. Germline assignment: CDR1 SGHVS and CDR2 FQNEAQ. CDR3: CASSLSVVYSNQPQHF. CDR3 bases: TGTGCCAGCAGCTTAAGCGTCGTCTATAGCAATCAGCCCCAGCATTTT.

Remarks on this clone: The sample carries other DNA sequences with the same CDR3. This chain joins TRBV27 and TRBJ2-7; D is ambiguous. This CDR3 contains 13 residues. V lost 8 bases to trimming and J lost 3 bases, with 14 bases between them. Germline CDR1 and CDR2: MNHEY and SMNVEV (reference sequence). CDR3 bases: TGTGCCAGCGGAACAGCAAACAGCTACGAGCAGTACTTC. Translation: CASGTANSYEQYF.

The V call is TRBV27, the J call TRBJ1-1; a possible D gene is TRBD1 (5 bases). Germline V lookup: CDR1 MNHEY, CDR2 SMNVEV (reference sequence). V shed 8 bases and J shed 1 base, with 11 bases lying between them. The CDR3 contains 13 residues. CDR3 sequence reads: CASQGAPNTEAFF. The CDR3 DNA reads as TGTGCCAGCCAAGGGGCACCGAACACTGAAGCTTTCTTT.

The chain recombines TRBV19 with TRBJ2-2, with a tentative D call TRBD1 (5 bases). The V end was cut by 9 bases, the J end by 1 base, with 21 bases between. The CDR3 runs 17 residues. The germline V gene has CDR1 LNHDA and CDR2 SQIVND (reference sequence). CDR3 sequence: CASDDLRGSGNTGELFF. The CDR3 region has the DNA TGTGCCAGCGATGACCTTAGGGGTTCGGGGAACACCGGGGAGCTGTTTTTT.

The chain is built from TRBV29-1 and TRBJ2-1, with a tentative D call TRBD2 (6 bases). V dropped 6 bases and J dropped 7 bases, with 16 bases sitting between them. CDR3 length: 13 amino acids. CDR1 is SQVTM and CDR2 is ANQGSEA in the germline V gene. The CDR3 DNA follows: TGCAGCGTGCTGAGGGCAGGGAGGAATGAGCAGTTCTTC. Translating gives CSVLRAGRNEQFF.

The chain joins TRBV5-1 to TRBJ2-1; D may be TRBD1 (6 bases). V lost 5 bases, J lost 2 bases, and 11 bases lay in between. This CDR3 spans 14 amino acids. Per germline, CDR1 SGHRS and CDR2 YFSETQ. In DNA form, the CDR3 reads TGCGCCAGCAGTAGGGACACCACCTACAATGAGCAGTTCTTC. It is translated as CASSRDTTYNEQFF.

This clone was detected only once. The chain carries TRBV5-6 and TRBJ2-3; possible D gene TRBD2, 5 bases. Trimming removed 4 bases at V and 0 bases at J, with 15 bases between. The CDR3 contains 16 residues. Per the germline V gene, CDR1 is SGHDT and CDR2 is YYEEEE. The CDR3 spells CASSTLLGLSTDTQYF. For the CDR3, the DNA is TGTGCCAGCAGCACCCTACTAGGTTTAAGCACAGATACGCAGTATTTT.

This clone has only a few counts. The chain joins TRBV2 to TRBJ1-3; 7 bases fit TRBD1. CDR1 and CDR2 (germline): SNHLY, FYNNEI. V was pared by 7 bases and J by 4 bases, with 7 bases of the junction left unmatched. The CDR3 loop spans 14 amino acids. CDR3: CASMIQGSGNTIYF. CDR3 nucleotides: TGTGCCAGCATGATACAGGGGTCGGGAAACACCATATATTTT.

V usage is TRBV5-1 and J usage is TRBJ2-1; TRBD2 aligns across 12 bases. Germline loops: CDR1 SGHRS, CDR2 YFSETQ. J lost 2 bases, V lost 2 bases, and 2 bases had no gene match. This CDR3 spans 16 amino acids. For the CDR3, the DNA is TGCGCCAGCAGCTTAGCTAGCGGGAGGGCCTACAATGAGCAGTTCTTC. Its translation: CASSLASGRAYNEQFF.

The J gene is TRBJ2-7, the V gene TRBV30; D is unclear. The CDR3 totals 12 residues. CDR1 is GTSNPN and CDR2 is SVGIG in the germline V gene (reference sequence). Trimming stripped 3 bases from V and 4 bases from J, with 10 bases between. The CDR3 protein is CAWSSQSYEQYF. The CDR3 DNA reads TGTGCCTGGAGCTCACAGAGTTACGAGCAGTACTTC. Full variable domain (missing parts from reference TRBV30 and TRBJ2-7): SQTIHQWPATLVQPVGSPLSLECTVEGTSNPNLYWYRQAAGRGLQLLFYSVGIGQISSEVPQNLSASRPQDRQFILSSKKLLLSDSGFYLCAWSSQSYEQYFGPGTRLTVT.

The chain uses TRBV7-6 and TRBJ2-5; 7 bases are shared with TRBD2. The germline CDR1 and CDR2 sequences are SGHVS and FNYEAQ. This CDR3 region has 16 residues. Losses at the gene ends were 5 bases for V and 5 bases for J; bases not matched to a gene: 14. The CDR3 DNA is TGTGCCAGCAGCCCGAGCCCCGGGAGGCTCGGGGAGACCCAGTACTTC. The encoded protein is CASSPSPGRLGETQYF.

The CDR3 reads CASSVRGASYEQYF. The CDR3 nucleotides read TGTGCCAGCAGTGTCAGGGGCGCTTCCTACGAGCAGTACTTC. This chain connects TRBV6-5 to TRBJ2-7, with D possibly matching TRBD1 (6 bases). Deletions cut 5 bases from V and 1 base from J, with 12 bases between. Germline lookup yields CDR1 MNHEY and CDR2 SVGAGI. This CDR3 has 14 residues.

The chain is built from TRBV4-2 and TRBJ1-2; 7 bases are shared with TRBD1. The junction had 12 bases not matched to a gene; V was cut back by 4 bases and J by 7 bases. CDR1 LGHNA and CDR2 YNFKEQ come from the germline V gene. This CDR3 is 15 amino acids long. The CDR3 is CASSPMTGHQFGYTF. Here the CDR3 DNA reads TGTGCCAGCAGCCCGATGACAGGGCACCAGTTTGGCTACACCTTC.

The V and J genes are TRBV18 and TRBJ2-3, with D maybe TRBD2 (5 bases). Trimming stripped 6 bases from V and 4 bases from J, with 14 bases between. CDR1 is KGHSH, CDR2 LQKENI, per germline. This CDR3 region has 14 residues. The CDR3 DNA follows: TGTGCCAGCTCGCCGAGTTCGGGGTCAGATACGCAGTATTTT. It codes for CASSPSSGSDTQYF.